Below, one T cell receptor beta chain is given with its context. This clonotype came up a few times. Its antigen has not been determined. No much larger clone is present one base from it, and per-base qualities are unavailable. This specimen comes from a study of CD8 T cells in ankylosing spondylitis (dated by TCRdb to between 2016 and 2019). Some background on the complete study: To find TCR variants linked to disease, the study profiled T cell receptor beta repertoires in ankylosing spondylitis patients and healthy donors. The full study cohort comprised around 23 ankylosing spondylitis patients and approximately 100 healthy donors. Peripheral blood was sampled, and synovial fluid was additionally collected from ankylosing spondylitis patients. Overall study outcomes, separate from this receptor: A TCR beta motif of about 8 highly homologous amino acid variants appeared characteristic of blood from ankylosing spondylitis patients. Some of the motif variants had been reported before in the synovial fluid and blood of reactive arthritis patients, a finding that suggests common disease-initiation mechanisms. In peripheral blood, the disease-linked clones were found at relatively low frequencies and had a CD8+ phenotype. Significant enrichment of the disease-linked clones was reported in matched synovial fluid samples from ankylosing spondylitis patients.

Sequencer: Illumina HiSeq 2500. Quantitative 5'-RACE with molecular barcodes was used to prepare TCR beta libraries. From the authors' description of their analysis: A new computational method based on a probabilistic model of VDJ rearrangement was used to identify disease-linked TCR variants. TCRdb redid the processing of the public reads, applying fastp at Q25 and MiXCR, and retained in-frame beta chains. Records with the same CDR3 protein are collapsed into one entry carrying the most frequent genes and DNA. What appears here as the V and J calls and clone size reflects TCRdb's work, not the paper's. Across this sample there are approximately 130,000 distinct CDR3 sequences, with roughly 9% seen only once. The top ten constitute approximately 3.4% of the sample. The germline V end is reduced by 1 base and the J end by 0 bases; junction bases left unmatched: 4. The CDR3 has 17 amino acids, counting the end cysteine and phenylalanine. Solely the CDR3 DNA is kept, with 51 bases framed from the first base. CDR1 and CDR2, per the germline V gene (reference sequence), are DFQATT and SNEGSKA.

The sample comprised blood, either unsorted or a sorted T cell fraction (not recorded which). The clonotype comes from a male donor with ankylosing spondylitis or in good health (not recorded which). The chain was built from TRBV20-1 and TRBJ2-7; 15 of the junction bases match TRBD2. The DNA is as follows: TGCAGTGCTAGAGGCAGGACTAGCGGGAGGGCCTCCTACGAGCAGTACTTC. Its product reads: CSARGRTSGRASYEQYF.